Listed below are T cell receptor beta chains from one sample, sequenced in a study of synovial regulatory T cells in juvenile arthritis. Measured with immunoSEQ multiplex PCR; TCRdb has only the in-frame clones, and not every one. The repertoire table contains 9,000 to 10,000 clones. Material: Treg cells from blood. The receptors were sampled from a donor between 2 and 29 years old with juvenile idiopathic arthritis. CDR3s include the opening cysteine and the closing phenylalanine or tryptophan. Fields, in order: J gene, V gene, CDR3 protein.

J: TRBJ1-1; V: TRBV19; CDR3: CASSPTGRYTEAFF
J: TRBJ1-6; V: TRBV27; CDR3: CASSLNGANSPLHF
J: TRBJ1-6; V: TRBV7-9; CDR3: CASSSNPRASPLHF
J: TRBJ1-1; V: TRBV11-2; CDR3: CASHQWMNTEAFF
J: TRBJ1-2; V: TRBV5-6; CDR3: CASSLAWGQGKGYTF
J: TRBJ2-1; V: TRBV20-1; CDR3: CSATGLGQQFF
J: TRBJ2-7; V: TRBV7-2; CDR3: CASSLARLAGSYEQYF
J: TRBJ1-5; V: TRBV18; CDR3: CASSQGTGQPQHF
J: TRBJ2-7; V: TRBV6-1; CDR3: CASRRDSLTYEQYF
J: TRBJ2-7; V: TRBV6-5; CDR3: CASRTNPLEQYF
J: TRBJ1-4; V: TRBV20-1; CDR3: CSARGEKLFF
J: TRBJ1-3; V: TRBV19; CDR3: CASSFTAPGNTIYF
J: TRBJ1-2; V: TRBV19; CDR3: CASRRQGDNYGYTF
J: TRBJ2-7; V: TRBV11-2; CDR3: CASSLGTGWISYEQYF
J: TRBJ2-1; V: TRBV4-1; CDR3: CASSQEEGLEQFF
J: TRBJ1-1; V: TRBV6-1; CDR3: CASSETRLGTEAFF
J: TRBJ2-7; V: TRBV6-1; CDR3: CASREYEQYF